This paragraph covers one T cell receptor (beta chain) sequence. Its antigen is still unknown. One base away there is no much larger clone; base qualities are not given. Whole blood was collected in K2EDTA tubes by collaborating institutions according to the institutions' own protocols. Collaborator samples were shipped for TCRbeta analysis as frozen whole blood, isolated PBMCs, or DNA extracted from either sample type. From its cysteine to its phenylalanine, the CDR3 spans 13 amino acids. Only the CDR3 DNA is retained, 39 bases long and in frame from the first base. V has 6 bases trimmed and J has 5 bases trimmed; junction bases matching no gene number 5. CDR1 and CDR2 were assigned from the germline V gene as SNHLY and FYNNEI. These data originate in a study of blood T cell repertoires in COVID-19 (dated by TCRdb to about 2020). Study-level background: Samples from collaborators originated in the United States, Italy and Spain and spanned both the acute and convalescent phases of COVID-19. The prospective study material was composed of cDNA or gDNA derived from T cells, B-cell-depleted T cells, or PBMCs. Subjects who had been exposed to COVID-19, were actively infected with it, or had recovered from it provided the deeply sampled blood TCRbeta repertoires that made up the dataset. The repertoires were made available in a free public database intended to serve as a resource for research on the immune response to SARS-CoV-2. Samples were obtained from the ongoing ImmuneRACE study (first 160 participants) and from 1,254 subjects provided by 6 global collaborators. Nearly every sample came with metadata listing a de-identified subject ID, COVID-19 status, age in years and sex. Where available, HLA class I and class II types were taken from metadata supplied by the sample provider and were not determined by assay-based typing. What the study reported, not specific to this receptor: The amount of clinical and demographic metadata varied by source and participant and was provided uncurated.

The immunoSEQ Assay, a bias-controlled multiplex PCR, was used to amplify TCRbeta CDR3 regions from genomic DNA. On the study's bioinformatics: The number of nucleated cells in each sample was estimated by amplification of reference gene primers within the assay. To quantify the absolute abundance of each unique TCRbeta CDR3 rearrangement, sequence reads were collapsed and filtered. Productive Simpson clonality was computed per sample as the square root of Simpson's diversity index over productive rearrangements. The table comes from immuneACCESS by way of TCRdb, which keeps in-frame sequences with V and J called. Part of the clones is missing from these tables; in studies checked, under half for an unresolved V gene and the rest for unknown reasons. Clone size and V and J calls were adopted from that table, with D and trimming inferred from the DNA. This sample comprises 150,000 to 200,000 clones, approximately 88% of them detected only once. Roughly 9.5% of the sample comes from the top ten.

The chain couples TRBV2 to TRBJ2-5; TRBD2 fits 8 bases in the junction. This receptor was obtained from a woman aged 80 or over with active or convalescent COVID-19. Source material: peripheral blood. The CDR3 reads CASRSGGEETQYF. Read as DNA, the sequence is TGTGCCAGCAGGTCGGGGGGGGAGGAGACCCAGTACTTC.